The 6 T cell receptor beta chains given below trace back to one sample, sequenced in a study of blood T cell repertoires in COVID-19. Clones were sequenced by immunoSEQ multiplex PCR, and TCRdb holds only the in-frame ones, with some missing. The table has about 360,000 clones, more than 70% seen once; the top ten hold 1% to 1.5%. Sequenced: PBMCs or T cells enriched from blood (not recorded which). These receptors originate from a man aged 25 to 40 who had recovered from COVID-19.

The CDR3 nucleotides read TGTGCCAGCAGCCTTACAACTGAAGCTTTCTTT. Residues: CASSLTTEAFF. The chain recombines TRBV12-3 or TRBV12-4 with TRBJ1-1; no firm D call. V gave up 6 bases and J gave up 5 bases, with 7 bases separating them. This CDR3 is built from 11 residues.

This clone was counted a single time. The chain joins TRBV5-4 to TRBJ2-2; D is unresolved. This CDR3 has 12 residues. V was trimmed by 4 bases and J by 1 base, leaving 2 bases between them. CDR1 SGHNT and CDR2 YYREEE come from the germline V gene (reference sequence). CDR3 residues: CASSLNTGELFF. DNA for the CDR3: TGTGCCAGCAGCCTGAACACCGGGGAGCTGTTTTTT.

The chain has TRBV4-1 and TRBJ1-1, with TRBD1 identical over 9 bases. The CDR3 has 13 residues. Germline CDR1 reads MGHRA; CDR2 reads YSYEKL. Unmatched junction bases numbered 1, after V lost 0 bases and J lost 8 bases. As DNA, the CDR3 is TGCGCCAGCAGCCAAGAAGGGACAGGGGAAGCTTTCTTT. Translation gives CASSQEGTGEAFF.

The chain links TRBV10-2 to TRBJ2-3, with a weak D call TRBD1 (7 bases). The germline CDR1 and CDR2 sequences are WSHSY and SAAADI. The CDR3 is 15 amino acids. Trimming pared 0 bases from V and 6 bases from J, leaving 13 bases between. The CDR3 spells CASSESPGGSDTQYF. CDR3 nucleotides: TGCGCCAGCAGTGAGTCGCCAGGGGGGTCGGATACGCAGTATTTT.

The chain has TRBV7-9 and TRBJ2-1; 7 nucleotides match TRBD2. V lost 5 bases, J lost 4 bases, and 8 bases stayed unmatched. This CDR3 is 15 amino acids long. Germline CDR1 and CDR2: SEHNR and FQNEAQ (reference sequence). In DNA, the CDR3 is TGTGCCAGCAGCCCTAGCGGTACCGTATACAATGAGCAGTTCTTC. This codes for CASSPSGTVYNEQFF.

This clone was recorded once. The V gene is TRBV7-8, the J gene TRBJ1-1; D not certain. V was trimmed by 4 bases and J by 4 bases, leaving 13 bases between them. Germline V lookup: CDR1 SGHVS, CDR2 FQNEAQ. The CDR3 is 14 amino acids. CDR3 nucleotides: TGTGCCAGCAGCTCGCCAAAGGAGGGCACTGAAGCTTTCTTT. This translates into CASSSPKEGTEAFF.